Listed below are T cell receptor beta chains from one sample, sequenced in a study of breast tumors, draining lymph nodes, adjacent tissues. In TCRdb, the multiplex PCR reads were re-called with MiXCR into one record per CDR3 protein. Of roughly 110,000 distinct CDR3 sequences in the sample, about 29% were seen once. The source material was axillary lymph node tissue. These receptors came from a female donor with breast cancer. Some clones in this sample may be carry-over from other donors' samples. Each CDR3 is given with its conserved first and last residue. A D gene is named only where the DNA matches it firmly. Rows give clone size only sometimes, using once, few, many, or a class for an expanded clone.

clone_size: many
j_call: TRBJ1-5
v_call: TRBV20-1
cdr3_length: 15
d_call: TRBD1
cdr3_nt: TGCAGTGCTAGAGATACCCGGACAGGGGGCCAGCCCCAGCATTTT
cdr3_aa: CSARDTRTGGQPQHF

clone_size: -
j_call: TRBJ1-6
v_call: TRBV24-1
cdr3_length: 15
d_call: TRBD1
cdr3_nt: TGTGCCACCAGTGATTGGACAGGGGGCACCCTACCCCTCCACTTT
cdr3_aa: CATSDWTGGTLPLHF

clone_size: -
j_call: TRBJ2-3
v_call: TRBV7-9
cdr3_length: 13
d_call: -
cdr3_nt: TGTGCCAGCAGCTTAGGCTTAGGTAATACGCAGTATTTT
cdr3_aa: CASSLGLGNTQYF

clone_size: many
j_call: TRBJ2-7
v_call: TRBV4-3
cdr3_length: 15
d_call: -
cdr3_nt: TGCGCCAGCAGCCAAGGACCTACTCCTTCCTACGAGCAGTACTTC
cdr3_aa: CASSQGPTPSYEQYF

clone_size: many
j_call: TRBJ2-1
v_call: TRBV27
cdr3_length: 15
d_call: -
cdr3_nt: TGTGCCAGCAGTTTATTTCTAGAAATGGACAATGAGCAGTTCTTC
cdr3_aa: CASSLFLEMDNEQFF

clone_size: many
j_call: TRBJ1-2
v_call: TRBV6-5
cdr3_length: 14
d_call: -
cdr3_nt: TGTGCCAGCAGGCCACCAGGGAATCCATATGGCTACACCTTC
cdr3_aa: CASRPPGNPYGYTF

clone_size: many
j_call: TRBJ2-7
v_call: TRBV20-1
cdr3_length: 16
d_call: TRBD1
cdr3_nt: TGCAGTGCTAGAGGAGCCAGAGGGACAGGGGACTACGAGCAGTACTTC
cdr3_aa: CSARGARGTGDYEQYF

clone_size: -
j_call: TRBJ2-2
v_call: TRBV20-1
cdr3_length: 14
d_call: -
cdr3_nt: TGCAGTGCTCTCGGGACTTTCGACACCGGGGAGCTGTTTTTT
cdr3_aa: CSALGTFDTGELFF

clone_size: many
j_call: TRBJ2-1
v_call: TRBV6-2/TRBV6-3
cdr3_length: 12
d_call: -
cdr3_nt: TGTGCCAGCAAGGGCAGGGGTAATGAGCAGTTCTTC
cdr3_aa: CASKGRGNEQFF

clone_size: many
j_call: TRBJ2-1
v_call: TRBV5-1
cdr3_length: 14
d_call: TRBD1
cdr3_nt: TGCGCCAGCAGCCCGGACAGGGGGTGGAATGAGCAGTTCTTC
cdr3_aa: CASSPDRGWNEQFF

clone_size: many
j_call: TRBJ2-7
v_call: TRBV27
cdr3_length: 17
d_call: TRBD1
cdr3_nt: TGTGCCAGCAGTTCTTCACGCTCCGGGACAGGGGCCCCACCATTGAACTTC
cdr3_aa: CASSSSRSGTGAPPLNF

clone_size: many
j_call: TRBJ2-4
v_call: TRBV10-2
cdr3_length: 16
d_call: TRBD1
cdr3_nt: TGCGCCAGCAGTGATTCCGCCGGGACAGCCGTTAACATTCAGTACTTC
cdr3_aa: CASSDSAGTAVNIQYF

clone_size: many
j_call: TRBJ2-3
v_call: TRBV4-3
cdr3_length: 18
d_call: TRBD2
cdr3_nt: TGCGCCAGCAGCCAAGAAATAGGAGCGGGGGGGCGCACAGATACGCAGTATTTT
cdr3_aa: CASSQEIGAGGRTDTQYF

clone_size: -
j_call: TRBJ2-5
v_call: TRBV7-7
cdr3_length: 13
d_call: -
cdr3_nt: TGTGCTAGCAGTTCAACACAGGGTGGGACCCAGTACTTC
cdr3_aa: CASSSTQGGTQYF

clone_size: many
j_call: TRBJ2-1
v_call: TRBV7-3
cdr3_length: 15
d_call: TRBD2
cdr3_nt: TGTGCCAGCAGCTTCACGACTAGCGGTAGCAATGAGCAGTTCTTC
cdr3_aa: CASSFTTSGSNEQFF

clone_size: -
j_call: TRBJ2-2
v_call: TRBV27
cdr3_length: 16
d_call: -
cdr3_nt: TGTGCCAGCAGTGAAACCGTACTAGCGAACACCGGGGAGCTGTTTTTT
cdr3_aa: CASSETVLANTGELFF

clone_size: -
j_call: TRBJ2-2
v_call: TRBV6-6
cdr3_length: 15
d_call: TRBD2
cdr3_nt: TGTGCCAGCAGTTACGCTAGCGGGGGCACCGGGGAGCTGTTTTTT
cdr3_aa: CASSYASGGTGELFF

clone_size: many
j_call: TRBJ1-6
v_call: TRBV10-3
cdr3_length: 13
d_call: -
cdr3_nt: TGTGCCATCAGTGAGTCGGTCAATTCACCCCTCCACTTT
cdr3_aa: CAISESVNSPLHF

clone_size: many
j_call: TRBJ1-6
v_call: TRBV20-1
cdr3_length: 16
d_call: -
cdr3_nt: TGCAGTGCTAGAGCTCCAATCCAGGGGTCCGCTTCACCCCTCCACTTT
cdr3_aa: CSARAPIQGSASPLHF

clone_size: many
j_call: TRBJ2-7
v_call: TRBV28
cdr3_length: 13
d_call: TRBD2
cdr3_nt: TGTGCCAGCAGGGTAAGCGGGAGCTACGAGCAGTACTTC
cdr3_aa: CASRVSGSYEQYF

clone_size: many
j_call: TRBJ2-2
v_call: TRBV12-3/TRBV12-4
cdr3_length: 15
d_call: TRBD1
cdr3_nt: TGTGCCAGCAGTTTAGCGCAGGGGGCAGTCGGGGAGCTGTTTTTT
cdr3_aa: CASSLAQGAVGELFF

clone_size: many
j_call: TRBJ2-7
v_call: TRBV7-9
cdr3_length: 16
d_call: -
cdr3_nt: TGTGCCAGCAGCTTTAACCGGGACACCTACTCCTACGAGCAGTACTTC
cdr3_aa: CASSFNRDTYSYEQYF

clone_size: many
j_call: TRBJ1-2
v_call: TRBV6-6
cdr3_length: 14
d_call: TRBD1
cdr3_nt: TGTGCCAGCACCTGGGGGGACAGGGACTATGGCTACACCTTC
cdr3_aa: CASTWGDRDYGYTF

clone_size: -
j_call: TRBJ1-1
v_call: TRBV4-2
cdr3_length: 16
d_call: -
cdr3_nt: TGTGCCAGCAGCCAAGTCGGGAGGGGAGACAAGACTGAAGCTTTCTTT
cdr3_aa: CASSQVGRGDKTEAFF

clone_size: -
j_call: TRBJ1-4
v_call: TRBV20-1
cdr3_length: 13
d_call: -
cdr3_nt: TGCAGTGCTAGAGATTTAGAGGATGAAAAACTGTTTTTT
cdr3_aa: CSARDLEDEKLFF

clone_size: -
j_call: TRBJ2-5
v_call: TRBV7-2
cdr3_length: 16
d_call: TRBD1
cdr3_nt: TGTGCCGGCAGCTTTAGGGACAGGGGACCCCAAGAGACCCAGCACTTC
cdr3_aa: CAGSFRDRGPQETQHF

clone_size: -
j_call: TRBJ2-1
v_call: TRBV28
cdr3_length: 18
d_call: -
cdr3_nt: TGTGCCAGCAGTTTACCAGCAAATATTTCGGGCACCTACAATGAGCAGTTCTTC
cdr3_aa: CASSLPANISGTYNEQFF

clone_size: few
j_call: TRBJ1-2
v_call: TRBV28
cdr3_length: 15
d_call: TRBD1
cdr3_nt: TGTGCCAGCAGTTTATCGGCCAGGGGGACATTTGGCTACACCTTC
cdr3_aa: CASSLSARGTFGYTF

clone_size: few
j_call: TRBJ1-3
v_call: TRBV15
cdr3_length: 15
d_call: TRBD1
cdr3_nt: TGTGCTACCTCTTTGACAGGGGGCTCTGGAAACACCATATATTTT
cdr3_aa: CATSLTGGSGNTIYF

clone_size: many
j_call: TRBJ2-5
v_call: TRBV5-6
cdr3_length: 15
d_call: -
cdr3_nt: TGTGCCAGCAGCTTGGGAGACACGGGGCAAGAGACCCAGTACTTC
cdr3_aa: CASSLGDTGQETQYF

clone_size: -
j_call: TRBJ1-5
v_call: TRBV20-1
cdr3_length: 13
d_call: -
cdr3_nt: TGCAGTGCTAGTCCTAAGGGGACTCAGCCCCAGCATTTT
cdr3_aa: CSASPKGTQPQHF

clone_size: few
j_call: TRBJ1-1
v_call: TRBV11-3
cdr3_length: 14
d_call: -
cdr3_nt: TGTGCCAGCAGCTTAGGTGCCTCGAACACTGAAGCTTTCTTT
cdr3_aa: CASSLGASNTEAFF

clone_size: many
j_call: TRBJ2-7
v_call: TRBV9
cdr3_length: 14
d_call: -
cdr3_nt: TGTGCCAGCAGCGTAGACTACAGCTCCTACGAGCAGTACTTC
cdr3_aa: CASSVDYSSYEQYF

clone_size: -
j_call: TRBJ2-3
v_call: TRBV20-1
cdr3_length: 14
d_call: TRBD2
cdr3_nt: TGCAGTGCTGCTAGCGGGGGGGGCACAGATACGCAGTATTTT
cdr3_aa: CSAASGGGTDTQYF

clone_size: many
j_call: TRBJ1-5
v_call: TRBV9
cdr3_length: 15
d_call: -
cdr3_nt: TGTGCCAGCAGCGTAGGGATATGGGGTAATCAGCCCCAGCATTTT
cdr3_aa: CASSVGIWGNQPQHF

clone_size: many
j_call: TRBJ2-6
v_call: TRBV5-1
cdr3_length: 15
d_call: -
cdr3_nt: TGCGCCAGCAGCCTAACAGGGCTCGGGGCCAACATCCTGACTTTC
cdr3_aa: CASSLTGLGANILTF